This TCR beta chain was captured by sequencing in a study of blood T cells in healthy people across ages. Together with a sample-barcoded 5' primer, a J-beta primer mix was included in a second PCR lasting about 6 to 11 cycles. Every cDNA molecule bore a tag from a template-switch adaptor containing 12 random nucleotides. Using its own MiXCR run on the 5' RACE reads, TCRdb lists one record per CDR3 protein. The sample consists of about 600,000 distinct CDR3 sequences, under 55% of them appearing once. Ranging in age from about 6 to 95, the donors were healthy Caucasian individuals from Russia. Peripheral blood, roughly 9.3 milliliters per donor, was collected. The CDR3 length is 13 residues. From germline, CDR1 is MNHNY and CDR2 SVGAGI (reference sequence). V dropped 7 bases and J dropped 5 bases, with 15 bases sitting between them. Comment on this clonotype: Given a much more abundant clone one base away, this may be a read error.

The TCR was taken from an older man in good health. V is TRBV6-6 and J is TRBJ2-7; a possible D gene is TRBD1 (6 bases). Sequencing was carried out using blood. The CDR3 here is CASNDDRTNEQYF. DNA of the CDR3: TGTGCCAGCAATGATGACAGGACCAACGAGCAGTACTTC.